Each of the 24 T cell receptor beta chains below was sequenced from the same sample in a study of CD8+CD57+ T cells in acquired aplastic anemia. CDR3 and TCR beta VDJ profiling relied on a genomic DNA template. A single record per CDR3 protein comes from TCRdb applying MiXCR to the reads. The sample yields roughly 420,000 distinct CDR3 sequences, around 72% seen once. Sequences were obtained from sorted CD4+, CD8+, or CD8+CD57+ T cells (not recorded which) from PBMCs. The receptor set was obtained from a human donor in good health, serving as a control.

This clonotype was detected ten times or more. The rearrangement joins TRBV20-1 to TRBJ1-5; 10 nucleotides line up with TRBD1. In germline, CDR1 is DFQATT, CDR2 SNEGSKA (reference sequence). V dropped 0 bases and J dropped 5; count of bases not matched to a gene: 4. The CDR3 spans 15 residues. CDR3 in amino acids: CSARDRTGGYQPQHF. The CDR3 bases are TGCAGTGCTAGAGATCGGACAGGGGGGTATCAGCCCCAGCATTTT.

J is TRBJ1-5 and V is TRBV18; D is undetermined. Deletions cut 2 bases from V and 2 bases from J, with 10 bases between. The CDR3 is 15 residues long. Germline CDR1 and CDR2: KGHSH and LQKENI. The CDR3 region has the DNA TGTGCCAGCTCACCAAAAACCATACGCAATCAGCCCCAGCATTTT. Protein: CASSPKTIRNQPQHF.

The sample holds a few counts of this clonotype. The gene calls are TRBV9 and TRBJ1-2; 10 nucleotides line up with TRBD1. Germline CDR1 and CDR2: SGDLS and YYNGEE. Unmatched junction bases numbered 2, after V lost 3 bases and J lost 6 bases. CDR3 length: 13 amino acids. CDR3 bases: TGTGCCAGCAGCGGGGACAGGGGAAATGGCTACACCTTC. This codes for CASSGDRGNGYTF.

This clonotype showed up just once. The V call is TRBV7-6, the J call TRBJ1-6; TRBD1 is a possible D gene (6 bases). The CDR3 spans 15 residues. CDR1 is SGHVS, CDR2 FNYEAQ, per germline. Trimming left V 5 bases short and J 18 bases short, with 26 bases between. DNA of the CDR3: TGTGCCAGCAGCCTACAGGGACGAAGCGATTCCGAGCACCACTTT. This sequence encodes CASSLQGRSDSEHHF.

The CDR3 region has the DNA TGCAGTGCTATAAATAGCGGGGGGAGGAATGAGCAGTTCTTC. This translates into CSAINSGGRNEQFF. This chain uses TRBV20-1 with TRBJ2-1, with 10 bases lining up with TRBD2. Germline values: CDR1 DFQATT, CDR2 SNEGSKA (reference sequence). CDR3 length equals 14 residues. The J segment lost 7 bases and the V segment lost 4 bases, leaving 7 bases of the junction unmatched.

V and J are TRBV15 and TRBJ1-5, with D possibly TRBD1 on 5 matching bases. V lost 8 bases and J 3 bases, leaving 8 bases between the germline ends. CDR1 is LNHNV, CDR2 YYDKDF, per germline (reference sequence). The CDR3 sequence is 12 residues long. The CDR3 DNA reads as TGTGCCACCGCAGGGTACAATCAGCCCCAGCATTTT. This codes for CATAGYNQPQHF. Together with reference TRBV15 and TRBJ1-5, the CDR3 gives the full variable domain: DAMVIQNPRYQVTQFGKPVTLSCSQTLNHNVMYWYQQKSSQAPKLLFHYYDKDFNNEADTPDNFQSRRPNTSFCFLDIRSPGLGDTAMYLCATAGYNQPQHFGDGTRLSIL.

For the CDR3, the DNA is TGTGCCAGCAGCGCCGACGGCTACGAGCAGTACTTC. Encoded protein: CASSADGYEQYF. The V call is TRBV9, the J call TRBJ2-7; D gene ambiguous. CDR3 length: 12 amino acids. CDR1 is SGDLS and CDR2 is YYNGEE in the germline V gene. V was cut by 3 bases and J by 3 bases, with 7 bases left in between.

Notes on this clonotype: One junction end does not reproduce the germline sequence, and a read error may be involved. This chain uses TRBV19 with TRBJ2-7; perhaps TRBD2 as D (6 bases). Germline V gene data show CDR1 as LNHDA and CDR2 as SQIVND (reference sequence). This CDR3 region has 15 residues. The CDR3 loop reads CASSDGGNNSYEQYF. CDR3 DNA sequence: TGTGCCAGCAGTGATGGAGGGAACAACTCCTATGAGCAGTACTTC.

Concerning this clonotype: The conserved phenylalanine or tryptophan is not found at the CDR3 terminus, so this likely reflects a read error. The DNA is left out, because the CDR3 cannot be placed on it with certainty; the CDR3 is given as TCRdb lists it. The chain has TRBV20-1 and TRBJ1-2. Germline V gene data show CDR1 as DFQATT and CDR2 as SNEGSKA (reference sequence). The CDR3 is 14 amino acids in total, end residues counted. CDR3 region: CSARESAGGYGFTY.

The chain carries TRBV7-2 and TRBJ1-1, with 7 positions matching TRBD1. The CDR3 extends over 14 amino acids. Unmatched junction bases numbered 7, after V lost 5 bases and J lost 4 bases. Germline CDR1 and CDR2: SGHTA and FQGNSA. CDR3: CASSLDRLSTEAFF. The CDR3 bases are TGTGCCAGCAGCCTGGACAGGTTGAGCACTGAAGCTTTCTTT.

In its sample, this clonotype was seen once. The CDR3 carries no conserved terminal phenylalanine or tryptophan, so it likely arises from a read error. The DNA is left out, because the CDR3 cannot be placed on it with certainty; the CDR3 is given as TCRdb lists it. The V and J genes are TRBV7-3 and TRBJ2-7; the table calls TRBD1, which could not be checked here. The length of the CDR3 is 14 amino acids, counting both ends. Germline V gives CDR1 SGHTA, CDR2 FQGTGA. This CDR3 is CASSSATGPRHSPL.

This clonotype was detected a few times. This may come from a read error, since a much larger clone is one base off. For the CDR3, the DNA is TGTGCCAGCAGCCAAGATAGATGGACAGGACGCGAGCAGTACTTC. It translates to CASSQDRWTGREQYF. This rearrangement joins TRBV25-1 to TRBJ2-7; 7 nucleotides align to TRBD1. Germline CDR1 is MGHDK and CDR2 is SYGVNS. The CDR3 sequence is 15 residues long. Germline trimming cut 6 bases from V and 6 bases from J; bases unmatched to any gene: 14.

Note on this clonotype: One end of the junction varies from germline; a read error may be responsible. The V gene is TRBV9, the J gene TRBJ1-6; D unresolved. The germline gives CDR1 SGDLS, CDR2 YYNGEE. The CDR3 runs 13 residues. CDR3 nucleotides: TGTGCCAGCAGCTTCGGCGGGAAGTGGCCCCTACACTTT. This encodes CASSFGGKWPLHF. Full variable domain (remainder filled in from reference TRBV9 and TRBJ1-6): DSGVTQTPKHLITATGQRVTLRCSPRSGDLSVYWYQQSLDQGLQFLIQYYNGEERAKGNILERFSAQQFPDLHSELNLSSLELGDSALYFCASSFGGKWPLHFGNGTRLTVT.

This chain links TRBV7-9 with TRBJ2-1, with D perhaps TRBD1 (6 bases). There are 14 residues in the CDR3. The V gene lost 6 bases and the J gene lost 7 bases, with 16 bases spanning the gap. The germline V gene has CDR1 SEHNR and CDR2 FQNEAQ (reference sequence). Here the CDR3 DNA reads TGTGCCAGCAGAAATACAGGGTTCGAAAATGAGCAGTTCTTC. It encodes CASRNTGFENEQFF.

This sequence joins TRBV5-1 and TRBJ1-1; the D gene is possibly TRBD1 (6 bases). Trimming cost V 0 bases and J 0 bases, with 9 bases left between them. Germline V gene lookup returns CDR1 SGHRS and CDR2 YFSETQ. The CDR3 spans 15 residues. The CDR3 coding sequence is TGCGCCAGCAGCTTGGCGGGGGCCATGAACACTGAAGCTTTCTTT. Translating gives CASSLAGAMNTEAFF. The complete variable domain, with remaining parts taken from reference TRBV5-1 and TRBJ1-1, reads KAGVTQTPRYLIKTRGQQVTLSCSPISGHRSVSWYQQTPGQGLQFLFEYFSETQRNKGNFPGRFSGRQFSNSRSEMNVSTLELGDSALYLCASSLAGAMNTEAFFGQGTRLTVV.

This clonotype was seen many times. The chain couples TRBV29-1 to TRBJ2-1; D is perhaps TRBD1 or TRBD2 (5 bases each). CDR1 is SQVTM and CDR2 is ANQGSEA in the germline V gene. The length of the CDR3 is 14 residues. V lost 5 bases and J 4 bases, leaving 15 bases between the germline ends. The CDR3 region has the DNA TGCAGCGTTACGGGGACCCAAGCTTACAATGAGCAGTTCTTC. Amino acids: CSVTGTQAYNEQFF.

The chain carries TRBV2 and TRBJ1-1; TRBD1 might be the D (6 bases). Germline loops: CDR1 SNHLY, CDR2 FYNNEI. Trimming took off 2 bases at V and 1 base at J, with 11 bases between the two ends. The CDR3 is 15 residues long. CDR3 residues: CASSEYQGRNTEAFF. Written as DNA, the CDR3 is TGTGCCAGCAGTGAATATCAGGGGAGGAACACTGAAGCTTTCTTT.

The V gene is TRBV7-9, the J gene TRBJ2-7; 10 bases fit TRBD1. Germline CDR1 reads SEHNR; CDR2 reads FQNEAQ (reference sequence). V lost 5 bases, J lost 10 bases, and 11 bases stayed unmatched. The CDR3 runs to 14 residues. This CDR3 is CASSSRTGGYKQYF. The CDR3 nucleotides read TGTGCCAGCAGCAGTAGGACAGGGGGGTACAAACAGTACTTC.

This clonotype was seen at least ten times. The J gene is TRBJ2-5, the V gene TRBV7-2; D is uncertain. The CDR3 has 14 residues. Germline-derived CDR1 and CDR2 are SGHTA and FQGNSA. Trimming removed 3 bases from V and 3 bases from J, with 11 bases in between. DNA for the CDR3: TGTGCCAGCAGCTTGGCGCAGTGGGAAGAGACCCAGTACTTC. Amino acid sequence: CASSLAQWEETQYF.

The table lists this clonotype with a count of one. The genes are TRBV20-1 and TRBJ2-5; D is possibly TRBD2 (5 bases). Germline assignment: CDR1 DFQATT and CDR2 SNEGSKA (reference sequence). V shed 3 bases and J shed 9 bases, with 14 bases lying between them. The CDR3 is 12 residues long. CDR3 in DNA: TGCAGTGCTAGTCATACCCGGGAAGCCCAGTACTTC. It encodes CSASHTREAQYF.

In nucleotides, the CDR3 is TGCAGTGCTAGAGATTACGGTGGGACTGAAGCTTTCTTT. Translating gives CSARDYGGTEAFF. J is TRBJ1-1 and V is TRBV20-1; D unresolved. The CDR3 loop spans 13 amino acids. Trimming cost V 0 bases and J 5 bases, with 10 bases left between them. Looked up from germline, CDR1 is DFQATT and CDR2 is SNEGSKA (reference sequence).

Details on this clonotype: One junction end disagrees with the germline gene, perhaps due to a read error. The V call is TRBV29-1, the J call TRBJ1-1; D is ambiguous. The CDR3 extends over 11 amino acids. The germline gives CDR1 SQVTM, CDR2 ANQGSEA. The CDR3 here is CSVMRKAEGYF. DNA of the CDR3: TGCAGCGTTATGAGAAAAGCGGAAGGCTATTTT.

This sequence joins TRBV7-9 and TRBJ2-3; D is unclear. CDR1 and CDR2 from the germline V gene are SEHNR and FQNEAQ (reference sequence). CDR3 length: 15 amino acids. V lost 5 bases and J lost 3, with 15 bases in between. As DNA, the CDR3 is TGTGCCAGCAGCCCCGAATTGGCCGTTACAGATACGCAGTATTTT. Translated, it gives CASSPELAVTDTQYF.

V and J are TRBV7-6 and TRBJ2-7; a weak D match, TRBD1 (6 bases). Germline CDR1 reads SGHVS; CDR2 reads FNYEAQ. Trimming left V 1 base short and J 3 bases short, with 10 bases between. The CDR3 is 14 amino acids. The CDR3 reads CASSLGEGGYEQYF. CDR3 in DNA: TGTGCCAGCAGCTTAGGCGAAGGGGGCTACGAGCAGTACTTC.